This T cell receptor (beta chain) was recovered during a study of blood T cells in healthy people across ages. This CDR3 is built from 13 residues. Trimming cost V 4 bases and J 6 bases; bases outside gene matches: 5. Germline CDR1 SQVTM, CDR2 ANQGSEA. It was with a sample-barcoded 5' primer and a J-beta primer mix that a second PCR of roughly 6 to 11 cycles was run. From the 5' RACE reads, TCRdb called clonotypes with MiXCR, one entry per CDR3 protein. The sample yields 700,000 to 1,000,000 distinct CDR3 sequences, under 45% seen once. This TCR was recovered from a man in his fifties or sixties in good health. Sequencing input: blood. This sequence joins TRBV29-1 and TRBJ1-5; 8 nucleotides line up with TRBD1. In DNA, the CDR3 is TGCAGCGTTGCAACAGGGGGTATTCAGCCCCAGCATTTT. Residues: CSVATGGIQPQHF.